This record concerns one T cell receptor beta chain sequence. This sample is drawn from a study of blood T cell repertoires in COVID-19. Study-wide background: The origin of the acute and convalescent COVID-19 samples was the United States, Italy and Spain. Sample material is recorded as cDNA or gDNA derived from T cells, B-cell-depleted T cells, or PBMCs.

In the original processing: Reference gene primer amplification yielded estimated nucleated cell counts. Generated by immunoSEQ multiplex PCR, the TCRdb table keeps only in-frame clones and is missing some. That table supplies the V and J calls and clone size; D and trimming were determined from the DNA. Among approximately 170,000 clones listed, approximately 83% were seen once. The V segment lost 9 bases and the J segment 2 bases; nucleotides outside the gene matches: 11. CDR1 SGHDN and CDR2 FVKESK come from the germline V gene. The CDR3 is 15 amino acids. This TCR was recovered from a human donor with acute or convalescent COVID-19. The donor label of this sample is uncertain. The chain couples TRBV14 to TRBJ1-1, with 8 bases fitting TRBD1. Sequencing was performed on peripheral blood. The chain's CDR3 is CASSSSQGANTEAFF. The CDR3 DNA sequence: TGTGCCAGTTCCTCTTCCCAGGGGGCAAACACTGAAGCTTTCTTT. The whole variable domain, remainder taken from reference TRBV14 and TRBJ1-1, is EAGVTQFPSHSVIEKGQTVTLRCDPISGHDNLYWYRRVMGKEIKFLLHFVKESKQDESGMPNNRFLAERTGGTYSTLKVQPAELEDSGVYFCASSSSQGANTEAFFGQGTRLTVV.